Below are 4 T cell receptor beta chains sequenced from a single sample in a study of molecular identifiers for immune sequencing clone quantification. A single record per CDR3 protein comes from TCRdb applying MiXCR to the PCR reads. This table has about 100,000 distinct CDR3 sequences, approximately 40% appearing once. Material for sequencing was naive CD8+ T cells from blood, with Jurkat cell RNA spiked in. Subset noted: FACS-sorted CD8+CD4-CCR7+CD45RA+ naive T cells. These receptor sequences come from a human donor in good health. Some libraries in this study had Jurkat cell RNA spiked in.

This clonotype has more than one count but fewer than ten. The chain employs TRBV12-3 or TRBV12-4 and TRBJ1-1; the D is unclear. The V end lost 5 bases, the J end lost 1 base, and 14 bases lay between the germline ends. This CDR3 has 15 amino acids. The CDR3 nucleotides are TGTGCCAGCAGTCCCCTACTAGGAGGGAACACTGAAGCTTTCTTT. Its translation: CASSPLLGGNTEAFF.

This clonotype came up a few times. The chain's CDR3 is CASRNGLAVEQYF. The CDR3 coding sequence is TGTGCCAGCAGAAACGGACTAGCGGTCGAGCAGTACTTC. The genes are TRBV12-3 or TRBV12-4 and TRBJ2-7, with TRBD2 matching 10 bases. CDR3 length: 13 amino acids. V lost 6 bases and J lost 6; bases outside the gene matches: 5.

Notes on this clonotype: This could be a read error, since a much larger clone is one nucleotide away. V is TRBV12-3 or TRBV12-4 and J is TRBJ2-1; 8 bases map to TRBD2. This CDR3 region has 14 residues. The CDR3 protein is CASRPTSAHNEQIF. As DNA, the CDR3 is TGTGCCAGCAGACCGACTAGCGCCCACAATGAGCAGATCTTC.

The chain recombines TRBV10-3 with TRBJ1-6; D is uncertain. The germline CDR1 and CDR2 sequences are ENHRY and SYGVKD. V lost 0 bases and J lost 0, with 12 bases in between. The CDR3 totals 18 residues. The CDR3: CAISESSGTRSYNSPLHF. CDR3 sequence (DNA): TGTGCCATCAGTGAGTCTAGCGGCACCCGCTCCTATAATTCACCCCTCCACTTT.